This is a list of T cell receptor beta chains from one sample in a study of regulatory T cells in long-lasting Graves disease. TCRdb processed the multiplex PCR reads anew with MiXCR; each CDR3 protein has one entry. The sample holds over 400,000 distinct CDR3 sequences, less than 15% seen once. The data also belong to a second study, concerning T cells in Graves' hyperthyroidism and ophthalmopathy.

This specimen was peripheral blood mononuclear cells (PBMCs), taken at new diagnosis, from a patient treated with antithyroid drugs. The origin of the receptors is a woman aged 45-59 years with Graves disease. Both conserved end residues are part of each CDR3. D genes are given only for firm matches. The size field is filled for only some rows; it gives once, few, many or a size class.

TGCGCCAGCAGCTTGGGTACTAGCGGGAGTGGTGAGCAGTTCTTC | CASSLGTSGSGEQFF | many | TRBJ2-1 | TRBV5-1 | TRBD2
TGTGCCAGCAGCTTGTCCCCGCTGTACGAGCAGTACTTC | CASSLSPLYEQYF | many | TRBJ2-7 | TRBV11-2 | NA
TGTGCCAGCAGTTTTAGTGCTGCCCCCCGTCCCCATTTT | CASSFSAAPRPHF | many | TRBJ1-5 | TRBV28 | NA
TGTGCCAGCAGCTCCCAACCTTGGGGACTAGCGGGAGCCTACGAGCAGTACTTC | CASSSQPWGLAGAYEQYF | few | TRBJ2-7 | TRBV13 | TRBD2
TGCAGCGCGGGAGACAGGGCTGAAGCTTTCTTT | CSAGDRAEAFF | many | TRBJ1-1 | TRBV29-1 | TRBD1
TGTGCCATCAGTGAGTCGAGGCTAGCAAAGCAGTTCTTC | CAISESRLAKQFF | many | TRBJ2-1 | TRBV10-3 | NA
TGTGCCAGCAGTACACAAGAATCCTACAATGAGCAGTTCTTC | CASSTQESYNEQFF | many | TRBJ2-1 | TRBV2 | NA
TGTGCCAGCGCCCCAGGGGCGACCGGGGAGCTGTTTTTT | CASAPGATGELFF | NA | TRBJ2-2 | TRBV18 | NA
TGTGCCAGCAGGGGACTAGCGGGAGGGGGGCGTCCCACAGATACGCAGTATTTT | CASRGLAGGGRPTDTQYF | many | TRBJ2-3 | TRBV28 | TRBD2
TGTGCCAGCTCTCCGCGACAGGGGTACACTGAAGCTTTCTTT | CASSPRQGYTEAFF | few | TRBJ1-1 | TRBV18 | TRBD1
TGTGCCAGCAGCGATCGCTTCAGCTCCTACGAGCAGTACTTC | CASSDRFSSYEQYF | many | TRBJ2-7 | TRBV7-9 | NA
TGTGCCAGCAGCGCCAGAGGTGTTGGCGAGCAGTACTTC | CASSARGVGEQYF | many | TRBJ2-7 | TRBV9 | NA
TGTGCCAGCAGCTTAGGGACTAGCGGATACGAGCAGTACTTC | CASSLGTSGYEQYF | many | TRBJ2-7 | TRBV5-1 | TRBD2
TGCGCCAGCAGCTTGGGGACTAGCGTAACCTACGAGCAGTACTTC | CASSLGTSVTYEQYF | many | TRBJ2-7 | TRBV5-1 | TRBD2
TGCAGCGTCGCCTCCGGGACTACCTCCTACAATGAGCAGTTCTTC | CSVASGTTSYNEQFF | NA | TRBJ2-1 | TRBV29-1 | TRBD2